This TCR beta chain is from a study of cytomegalovirus exposure and HLA in healthy donors. Findings and limits, study-wide: A subsequent analysis found that TCR clusters from the first cohort also tended to co-occur in the 110 or so validation repertoires, with around 94% of cluster scores above 0.

The CDR3 spans 14 residues. Germline loops: CDR1 MDHEN, CDR2 SYDVKM. V lost 6 bases and J 0 bases, leaving 12 bases between the germline ends. Separate from the roughly 700-subject first cohort, the roughly 120-subject validation cohort was the one that the donors belonged to. On this clone: What it binds is not known.

Measured with immunoSEQ multiplex PCR; TCRdb has only the in-frame clones, and not every one. The sample includes approximately 120,000 clones, around 94% of them seen just once. The sequence came from a woman aged 18-29 years in good health and CMV-seronegative. The sequenced sample consisted of PBMCs. V gene TRBV28 combines with J gene TRBJ2-7; TRBD1 might be the D (5 bases). CDR3 coding DNA: TGTGCCAGCAGCCCGGACAATGACTCCTACGAGCAGTACTTC. Translated, it gives CASSPDNDSYEQYF.